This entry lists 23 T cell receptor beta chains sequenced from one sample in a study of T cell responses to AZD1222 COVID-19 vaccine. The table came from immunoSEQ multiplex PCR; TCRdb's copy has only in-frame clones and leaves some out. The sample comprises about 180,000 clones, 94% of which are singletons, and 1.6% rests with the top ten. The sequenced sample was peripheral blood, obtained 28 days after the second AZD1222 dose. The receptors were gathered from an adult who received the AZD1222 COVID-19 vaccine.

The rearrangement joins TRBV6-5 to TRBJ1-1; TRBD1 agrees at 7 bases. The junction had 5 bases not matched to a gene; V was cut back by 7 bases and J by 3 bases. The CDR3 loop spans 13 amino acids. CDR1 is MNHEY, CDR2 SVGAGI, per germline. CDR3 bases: TGTGCCAGCACCCTAACAGGGGACACTGAAGCTTTCTTT. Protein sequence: CASTLTGDTEAFF.

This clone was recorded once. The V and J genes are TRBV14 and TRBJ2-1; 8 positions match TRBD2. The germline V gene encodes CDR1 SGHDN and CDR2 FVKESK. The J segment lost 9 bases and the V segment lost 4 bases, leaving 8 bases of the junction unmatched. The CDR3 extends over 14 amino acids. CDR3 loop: CASSPPGLGIEQFF. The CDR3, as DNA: TGTGCCAGCAGCCCACCGGGACTAGGGATTGAGCAGTTCTTC. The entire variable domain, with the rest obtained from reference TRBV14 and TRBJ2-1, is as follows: EAGVTQFPSHSVIEKGQTVTLRCDPISGHDNLYWYRRVMGKEIKFLLHFVKESKQDESGMPNNRFLAERTGGTYSTLKVQPAELEDSGVYFCASSPPGLGIEQFFGPGTRLTVL.

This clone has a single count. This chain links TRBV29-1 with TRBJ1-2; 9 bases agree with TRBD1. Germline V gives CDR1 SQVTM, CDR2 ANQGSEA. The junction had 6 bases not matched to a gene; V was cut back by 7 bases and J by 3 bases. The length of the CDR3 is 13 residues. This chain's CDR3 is CSAPRDRDYGYTF. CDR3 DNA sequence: TGCAGCGCGCCGCGGGACAGGGACTATGGCTACACCTTC.

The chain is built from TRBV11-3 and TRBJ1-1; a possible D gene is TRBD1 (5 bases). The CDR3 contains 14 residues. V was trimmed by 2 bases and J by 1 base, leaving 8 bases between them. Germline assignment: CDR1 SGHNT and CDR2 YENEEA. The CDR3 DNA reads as TGTGCCAGCAGCTTACAGGGAGGGAACACTGAAGCTTTCTTT. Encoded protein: CASSLQGGNTEAFF.

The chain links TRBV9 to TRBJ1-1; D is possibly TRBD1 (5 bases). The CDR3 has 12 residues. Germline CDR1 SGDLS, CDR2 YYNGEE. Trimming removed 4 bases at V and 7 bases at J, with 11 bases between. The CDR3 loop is CASSRGQGEAFF. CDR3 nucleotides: TGTGCCAGCAGCAGGGGCCAGGGTGAAGCTTTCTTT.

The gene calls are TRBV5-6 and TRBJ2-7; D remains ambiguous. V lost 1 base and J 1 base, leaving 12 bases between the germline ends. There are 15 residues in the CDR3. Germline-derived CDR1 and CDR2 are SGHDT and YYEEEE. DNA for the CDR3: TGTGCCAGCAGCTTGAGGACCTTAAAGTCCTACGAGCAGTACTTC. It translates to CASSLRTLKSYEQYF.

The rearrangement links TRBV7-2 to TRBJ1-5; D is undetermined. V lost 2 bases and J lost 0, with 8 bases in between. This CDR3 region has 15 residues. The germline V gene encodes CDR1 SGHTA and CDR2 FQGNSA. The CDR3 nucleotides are TGTGCCAGCAGCTTAATCCTTTATAGCAATCAGCCCCAGCATTTT. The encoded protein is CASSLILYSNQPQHF.

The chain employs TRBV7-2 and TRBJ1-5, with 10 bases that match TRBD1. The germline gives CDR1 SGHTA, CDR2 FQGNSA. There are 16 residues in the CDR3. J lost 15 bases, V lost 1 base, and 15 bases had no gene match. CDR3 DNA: TGTGCCAGCAGCTTAGATTCAGGACAGGGGGGTCTTGCGGTGCATTTT. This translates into CASSLDSGQGGLAVHF.

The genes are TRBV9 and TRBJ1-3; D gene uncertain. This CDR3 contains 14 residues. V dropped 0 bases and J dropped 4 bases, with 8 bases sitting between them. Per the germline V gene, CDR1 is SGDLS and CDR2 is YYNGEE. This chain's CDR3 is CASSVEGLGNTIYF. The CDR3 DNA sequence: TGTGCCAGCAGCGTAGAGGGTTTAGGAAACACCATATATTTT.

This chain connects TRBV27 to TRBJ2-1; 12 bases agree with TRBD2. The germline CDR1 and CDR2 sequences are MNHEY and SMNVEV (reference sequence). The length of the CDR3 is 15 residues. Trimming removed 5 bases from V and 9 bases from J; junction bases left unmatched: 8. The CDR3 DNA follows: TGTGCCAGCAGTCCCGGACTAGCGGGGTTAAGTGAGCAGTTCTTC. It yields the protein CASSPGLAGLSEQFF.

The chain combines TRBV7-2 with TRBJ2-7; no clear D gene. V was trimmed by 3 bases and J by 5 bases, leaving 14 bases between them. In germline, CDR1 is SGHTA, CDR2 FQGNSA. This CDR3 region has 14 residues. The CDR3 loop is CASSLPGRPNEQYF. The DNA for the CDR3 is TGTGCCAGCAGCTTGCCAGGCCGGCCTAACGAGCAGTACTTC.

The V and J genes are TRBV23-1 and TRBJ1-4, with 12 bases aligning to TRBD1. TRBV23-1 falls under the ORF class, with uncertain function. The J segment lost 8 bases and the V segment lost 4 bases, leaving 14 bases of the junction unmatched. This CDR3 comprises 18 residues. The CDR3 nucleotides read TGCGCCAGCAGTCTCCTCGGGACAGGGGGCGTTCGGTCCGAAAAACTGTTTTTT. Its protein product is CASSLLGTGGVRSEKLFF.

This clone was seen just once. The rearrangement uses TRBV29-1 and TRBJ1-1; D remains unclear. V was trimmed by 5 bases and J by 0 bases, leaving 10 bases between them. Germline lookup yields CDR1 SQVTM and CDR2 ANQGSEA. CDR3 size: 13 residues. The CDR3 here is CSVILTMNTEAFF. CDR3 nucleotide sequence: TGCAGCGTTATCCTTACAATGAACACTGAAGCTTTCTTT. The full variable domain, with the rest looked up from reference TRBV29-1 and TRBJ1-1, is SAVISQKPSRDICQRGTSLTIQCQVDSQVTMMFWYRQQPGQSLTLIATANQGSEATYESGFVIDKFPISRPNLTFSTLTVSNMSPEDSSIYLCSVILTMNTEAFFGQGTRLTVV.

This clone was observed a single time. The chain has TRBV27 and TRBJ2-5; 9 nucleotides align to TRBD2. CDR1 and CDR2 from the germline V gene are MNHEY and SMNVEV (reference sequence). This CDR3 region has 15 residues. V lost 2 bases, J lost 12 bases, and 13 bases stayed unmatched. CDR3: CASSLGSSGGPKKYF. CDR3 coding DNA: TGTGCCAGCAGTTTAGGGAGTAGCGGGGGCCCCAAGAAGTACTTC.

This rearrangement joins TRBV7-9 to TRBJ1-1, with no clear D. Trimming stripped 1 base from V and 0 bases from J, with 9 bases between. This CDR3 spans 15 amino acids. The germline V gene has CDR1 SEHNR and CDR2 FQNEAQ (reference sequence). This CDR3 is CASSLGEVLNTEAFF. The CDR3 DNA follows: TGTGCCAGCAGCTTAGGGGAGGTCCTGAACACTGAAGCTTTCTTT.

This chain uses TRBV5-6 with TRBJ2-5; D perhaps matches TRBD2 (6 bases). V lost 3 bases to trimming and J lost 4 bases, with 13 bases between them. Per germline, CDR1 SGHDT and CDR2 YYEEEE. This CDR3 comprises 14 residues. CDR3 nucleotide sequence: TGTGCCAGCAGCTCCTCGCGGGGTTTAGAGACCCAGTACTTC. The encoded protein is CASSSSRGLETQYF.

CDR3 sequence reads: CASSTGQRITDTQYF. The CDR3 nucleotides read TGTGCCAGCAGCACGGGACAGAGAATCACAGATACGCAGTATTTT. This chain connects TRBV5-4 to TRBJ2-3; 7 bases match TRBD1. This CDR3 region has 15 residues. The germline V gene encodes CDR1 SGHNT and CDR2 YYREEE (reference sequence). The V segment lost 4 bases and the J segment 2 bases; nucleotides outside the gene matches: 7.

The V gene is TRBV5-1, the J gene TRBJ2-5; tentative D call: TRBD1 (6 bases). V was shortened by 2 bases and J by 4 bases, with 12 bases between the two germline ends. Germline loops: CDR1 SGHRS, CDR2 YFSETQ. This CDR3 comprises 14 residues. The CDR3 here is CASSLAGALETQYF. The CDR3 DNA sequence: TGCGCCAGCAGCTTAGCAGGGGCCCTAGAGACCCAGTACTTC. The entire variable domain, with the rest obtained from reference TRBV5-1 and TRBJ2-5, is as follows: KAGVTQTPRYLIKTRGQQVTLSCSPISGHRSVSWYQQTPGQGLQFLFEYFSETQRNKGNFPGRFSGRQFSNSRSEMNVSTLELGDSALYLCASSLAGALETQYFGPGTRLLVL.

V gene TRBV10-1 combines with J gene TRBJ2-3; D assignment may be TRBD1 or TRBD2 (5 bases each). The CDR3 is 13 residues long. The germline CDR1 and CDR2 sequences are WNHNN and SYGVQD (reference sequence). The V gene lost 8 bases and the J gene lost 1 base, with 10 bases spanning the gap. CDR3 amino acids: CASPQGGTDTQYF. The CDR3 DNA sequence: TGCGCCAGCCCCCAGGGAGGCACAGATACGCAGTATTTT.

The CDR3 spells CASSEGGGLSNQPQHF. CDR3 sequence (DNA): TGTGCCAGCAGTGAAGGAGGGGGCTTAAGCAATCAGCCCCAGCATTTT. V usage is TRBV6-1 and J usage is TRBJ1-5; TRBD1 matches 7 bases. Germline V lookup: CDR1 MNHNS, CDR2 SASEGT. Germline trimming cut 1 base from V and 1 base from J; bases unmatched to any gene: 4. The CDR3 extends over 16 amino acids.

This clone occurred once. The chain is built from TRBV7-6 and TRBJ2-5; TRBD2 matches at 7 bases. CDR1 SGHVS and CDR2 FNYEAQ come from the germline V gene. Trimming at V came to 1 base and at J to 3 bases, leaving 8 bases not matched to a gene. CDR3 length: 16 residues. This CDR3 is CASSLEPAGYEETQYF. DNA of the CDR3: TGTGCCAGCAGCTTAGAGCCAGCGGGGTATGAAGAGACCCAGTACTTC.

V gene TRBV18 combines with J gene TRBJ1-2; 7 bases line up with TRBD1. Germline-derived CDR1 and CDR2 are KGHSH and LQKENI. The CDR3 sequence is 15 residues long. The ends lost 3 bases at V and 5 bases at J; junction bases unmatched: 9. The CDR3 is CASSPIETGAYGYTF. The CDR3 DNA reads TGTGCCAGCTCACCTATAGAAACAGGGGCTTATGGCTACACCTTC.

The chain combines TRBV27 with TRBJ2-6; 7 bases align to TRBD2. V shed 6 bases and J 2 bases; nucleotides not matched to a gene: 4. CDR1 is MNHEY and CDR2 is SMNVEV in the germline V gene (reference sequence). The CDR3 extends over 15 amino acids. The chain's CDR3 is CASSPRGAGANVLTF. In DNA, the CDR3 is TGTGCCAGCAGCCCTCGGGGGGCTGGGGCCAACGTCCTGACTTTC. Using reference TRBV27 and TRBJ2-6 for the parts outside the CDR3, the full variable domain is EAQVTQNPRYLITVTGKKLTVTCSQNMNHEYMSWYRQDPGLGLRQIYYSMNVEVTDKGDVPEGYKVSRKEKRNFPLILESPSPNQTSLYFCASSPRGAGANVLTFGAGSRLTVL.